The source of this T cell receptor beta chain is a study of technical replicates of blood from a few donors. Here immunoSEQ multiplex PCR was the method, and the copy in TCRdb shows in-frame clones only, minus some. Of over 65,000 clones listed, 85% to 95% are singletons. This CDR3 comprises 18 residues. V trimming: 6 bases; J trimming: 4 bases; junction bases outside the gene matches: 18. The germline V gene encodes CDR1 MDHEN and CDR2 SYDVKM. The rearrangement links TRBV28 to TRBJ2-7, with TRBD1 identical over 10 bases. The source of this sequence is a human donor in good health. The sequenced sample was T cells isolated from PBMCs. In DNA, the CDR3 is TGTGCCAGCAGCAGGGACAGGGGACTAGGCCAGAGGCAATACGAGCAGTACTTC. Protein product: CASSRDRGLGQRQYEQYF.